Following are 12 T cell receptor beta chains from one sample sequenced in a study of T cells after yellow fever vaccination. TCRdb ran MiXCR on the 5' RACE reads and lists one entry per CDR3 protein. The sample shows about 150,000 distinct CDR3 sequences, roughly 6.2% of them seen only once. Sequenced here: CD4+ T cells sorted from PBMCs, sampled on the day of the first yellow fever vaccination. Source of these receptors: a man younger than 35 who received the YFV17D yellow fever vaccine.

This clonotype came up many times. The gene calls are TRBV20-1 and TRBJ2-7; D gene uncertain. This CDR3 region has 13 residues. Germline lookup yields CDR1 DFQATT and CDR2 SNEGSKA (reference sequence). V dropped 0 bases and J dropped 7 bases, with 13 bases sitting between them. CDR3 coding DNA: TGCAGTGCTAGAGAAACCTCCTTGGGGGAGCAGTACTTC. Protein sequence: CSARETSLGEQYF.

In its sample, this clonotype was seen a few times. The V and J genes are TRBV18 and TRBJ1-1, with D possibly matching TRBD1 (5 bases). V lost 0 bases to trimming and J lost 6 bases, with 17 bases between them. The CDR3 loop spans 16 amino acids. The germline gives CDR1 KGHSH, CDR2 LQKENI. The CDR3 region is CASSPPWARVAAEAFF. CDR3 DNA: TGTGCCAGCTCACCACCGTGGGCCAGGGTGGCGGCTGAAGCTTTCTTT.

The chain employs TRBV9 and TRBJ1-2, with D hard to call. CDR3 size: 14 residues. The V gene's germline CDR1 is SGDLS and CDR2 YYNGEE. V dropped 0 bases and J dropped 4 bases, with 10 bases sitting between them. In nucleotides, the CDR3 is TGTGCCAGCAGCGTAGAAAACAGCCCCTATGGCTACACCTTC. This gives the protein CASSVENSPYGYTF.

This clonotype is classed as medium-sized. The rearrangement links TRBV12-3 or TRBV12-4 to TRBJ1-1, with D tentatively TRBD1 (5 bases). V lost 2 bases to trimming and J lost 3 bases, with 7 bases between them. This CDR3 is 13 amino acids long. The DNA for the CDR3 is TGTGCCAGCAGTTTAATGGGGGACACTGAAGCTTTCTTT. Encoded protein: CASSLMGDTEAFF.

This clonotype occurred many times. The rearrangement uses TRBV9 and TRBJ2-1; unclear D gene. This CDR3 has 14 amino acids. V lost 4 bases, J lost 0 bases, and 8 bases lay in between. CDR1 SGDLS and CDR2 YYNGEE come from the germline V gene. CDR3 nucleotides: TGTGCCAGCAGCCCCTATCCCTCCTACAATGAGCAGTTCTTC. Protein sequence: CASSPYPSYNEQFF.

Concerning this clonotype itself: This clone may be a read error of a much larger clone one base away. The gene calls are TRBV2 and TRBJ2-3; D is uncertain. There are 14 residues in the CDR3. CDR1 is SNHLY and CDR2 is FYNNEI in the germline V gene. Trimming took off 1 base at V and 6 bases at J, with 11 bases between the two ends. CDR3 sequence: CASSEESGEDTQYF. The CDR3 nucleotides are TGTGCCAGCAGTGAAGAGTCCGGAGAGGATACGCAGTATTTT.

This chain connects TRBV3-1 to TRBJ2-5, with 11 bases aligning to TRBD2. From germline, CDR1 is LGHDT and CDR2 YNNKEL (reference sequence). The CDR3 loop spans 15 amino acids. V was pared by 5 bases and J by 7 bases, with 9 bases of the junction left unmatched. The DNA of the CDR3 is TGTGCCAGCAGCGAGACTAGCGGGGTTATCGGGACCCAGTACTTC. As protein: CASSETSGVIGTQYF.

This clonotype was found many times. This chain connects TRBV7-2 to TRBJ1-1; D is perhaps TRBD1 (6 bases). CDR1 is SGHTA and CDR2 is FQGNSA in the germline V gene. The CDR3 is 16 amino acids. The V end was cut by 5 bases, the J end by 1 base, with 17 bases between. The CDR3 DNA is TGTGCCAGCAGCCCCTTAAGGACAGCGAAGAACACTGAAGCTTTCTTT. This sequence encodes CASSPLRTAKNTEAFF.

The chain recombines TRBV19 with TRBJ2-2; D is uncertain. The CDR3 has 13 residues. Between the trimmed V and J ends, which lost 4 bases and 7 bases, there was a span of 10 bases. Germline CDR1 is LNHDA and CDR2 is SQIVND (reference sequence). CDR3 sequence reads: CASSTSWVGELFF. The CDR3 nucleotides are TGTGCCAGTAGTACCTCGTGGGTCGGGGAGCTGTTTTTT. Variable domain in full (rest from reference TRBV19 and TRBJ2-2): DGGITQSPKYLFRKEGQNVTLSCEQNLNHDAMYWYRQDPGQGLRLIYYSQIVNDFQKGDIAEGYSVSREKKESFPLTVTSAQKNPTAFYLCASSTSWVGELFFGEGSRLTVL.

This chain joins TRBV13 and TRBJ2-1; D assignment may be TRBD1 or TRBD2 (5 bases each). CDR1 and CDR2 from the germline V gene are PRHDT and FYEKMQ (reference sequence). V lost 4 bases, J lost 6 bases, and 13 bases lay in between. The CDR3 consists of 14 residues. CDR3: CASSSARGTNEQFF. Here the CDR3 DNA reads TGTGCCAGCAGCTCCGCACGAGGGACCAATGAGCAGTTCTTC.

The chain couples TRBV28 to TRBJ1-2; 8 bases line up with TRBD1. Germline assignment: CDR1 MDHEN and CDR2 SYDVKM. With V trimmed by 6 bases and J by 7 bases, 7 bases remained unmatched. The CDR3 extends over 13 amino acids. In nucleotides, the CDR3 is TGTGCCAGCAGGAATCCTGGACAGGGTGGCTACACCTTC. Protein: CASRNPGQGGYTF.

This clonotype was counted many times. At one of its ends the junction is not consistent with the germline gene, which may arise from a read error. This chain joins TRBV5-1 and TRBJ2-5, with TRBD2 identical over 7 bases. This CDR3 has 13 residues. The V gene's germline CDR1 is SGHRS and CDR2 YFSETQ. The CDR3, as DNA: TGTGCCAGCAGCTTCCCGGGGGGAGAGACCCAGTACTTC. It translates to CASSFPGGETQYF.